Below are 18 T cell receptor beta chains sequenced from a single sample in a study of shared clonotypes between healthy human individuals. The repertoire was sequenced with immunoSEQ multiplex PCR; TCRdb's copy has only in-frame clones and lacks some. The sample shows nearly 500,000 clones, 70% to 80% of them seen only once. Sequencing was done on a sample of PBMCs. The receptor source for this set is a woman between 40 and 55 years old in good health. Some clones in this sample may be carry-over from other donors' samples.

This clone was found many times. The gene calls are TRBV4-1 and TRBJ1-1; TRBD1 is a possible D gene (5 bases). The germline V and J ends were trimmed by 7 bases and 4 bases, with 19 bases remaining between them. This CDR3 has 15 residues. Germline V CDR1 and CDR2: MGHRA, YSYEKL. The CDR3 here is CASTAPGPQRTEAFF. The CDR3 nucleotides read TGCGCCAGCACCGCGCCGGGACCCCAGCGCACTGAAGCTTTCTTT.

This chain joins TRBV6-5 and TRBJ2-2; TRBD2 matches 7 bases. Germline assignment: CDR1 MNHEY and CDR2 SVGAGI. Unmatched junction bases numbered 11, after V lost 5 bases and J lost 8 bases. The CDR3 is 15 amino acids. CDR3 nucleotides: TGTGCCAGCAGTCAGGCGGGGGTACTCTCTGGGGAGCTGTTTTTT. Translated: CASSQAGVLSGELFF.

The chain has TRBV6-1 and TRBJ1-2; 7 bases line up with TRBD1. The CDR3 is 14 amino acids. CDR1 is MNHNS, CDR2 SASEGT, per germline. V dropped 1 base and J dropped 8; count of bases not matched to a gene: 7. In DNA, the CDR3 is TGTGCCAGCAGTGAAGTTTGGCAGGGGGAGGGCTACACCTTC. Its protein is CASSEVWQGEGYTF.

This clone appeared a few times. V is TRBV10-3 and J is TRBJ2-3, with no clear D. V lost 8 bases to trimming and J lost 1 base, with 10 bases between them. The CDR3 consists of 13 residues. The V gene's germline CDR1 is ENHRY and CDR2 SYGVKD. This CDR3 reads CAIGMRGTDTQYF. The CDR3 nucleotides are TGTGCCATCGGTATGCGCGGCACAGATACGCAGTATTTT.

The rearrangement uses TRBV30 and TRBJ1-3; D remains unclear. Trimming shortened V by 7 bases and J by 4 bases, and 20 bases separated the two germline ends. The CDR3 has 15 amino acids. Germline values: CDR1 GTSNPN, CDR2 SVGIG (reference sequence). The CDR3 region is CALTRESLAGNTIYF. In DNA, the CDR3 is TGTGCCTTAACTAGGGAGAGCTTGGCCGGAAACACCATATATTTT.

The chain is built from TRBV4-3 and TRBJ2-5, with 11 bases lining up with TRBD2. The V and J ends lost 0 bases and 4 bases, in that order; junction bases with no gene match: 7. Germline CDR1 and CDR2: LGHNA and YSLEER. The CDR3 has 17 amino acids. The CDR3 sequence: CASSQDLSSGRTETQYF. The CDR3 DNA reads TGCGCCAGCAGCCAAGATCTGTCTAGCGGGAGGACAGAGACCCAGTACTTC.

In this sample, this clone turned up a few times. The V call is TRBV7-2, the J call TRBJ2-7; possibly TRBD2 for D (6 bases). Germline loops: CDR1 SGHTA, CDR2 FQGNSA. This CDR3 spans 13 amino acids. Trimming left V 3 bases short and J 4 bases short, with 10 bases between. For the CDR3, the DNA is TGTGCCAGCAGCTTGGGAGGTTATTACGAGCAGTACTTC. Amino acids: CASSLGGYYEQYF.

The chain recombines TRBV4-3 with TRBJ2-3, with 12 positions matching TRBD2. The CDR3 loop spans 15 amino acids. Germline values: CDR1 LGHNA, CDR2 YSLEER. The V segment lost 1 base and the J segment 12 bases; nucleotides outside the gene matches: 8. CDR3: CASSQGGLAGRVQYF. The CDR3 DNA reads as TGCGCCAGCAGCCAAGGCGGACTAGCGGGGAGAGTACAGTATTTT.

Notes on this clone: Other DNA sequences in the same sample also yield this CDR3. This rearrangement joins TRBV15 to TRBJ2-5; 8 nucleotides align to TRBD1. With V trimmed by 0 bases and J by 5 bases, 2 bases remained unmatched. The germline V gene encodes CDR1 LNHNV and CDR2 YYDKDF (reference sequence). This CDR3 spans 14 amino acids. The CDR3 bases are TGTGCCACCAGCAGAGACAGGGGGCGGGAGACCCAGTACTTC. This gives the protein CATSRDRGRETQYF.

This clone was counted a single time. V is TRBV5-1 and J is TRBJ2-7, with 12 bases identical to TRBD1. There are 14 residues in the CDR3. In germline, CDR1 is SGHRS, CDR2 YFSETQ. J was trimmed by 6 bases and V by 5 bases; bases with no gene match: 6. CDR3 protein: CASRAGTGGFEQYF. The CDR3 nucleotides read TGCGCCAGCAGGGCCGGGACAGGGGGCTTCGAGCAGTACTTC. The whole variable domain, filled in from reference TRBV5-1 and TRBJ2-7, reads KAGVTQTPRYLIKTRGQQVTLSCSPISGHRSVSWYQQTPGQGLQFLFEYFSETQRNKGNFPGRFSGRQFSNSRSEMNVSTLELGDSALYLCASRAGTGGFEQYFGPGTRLTVT.

This CDR3 is CASSVTGVRVTGELFF. In nucleotides, the CDR3 is TGTGCCAGCAGCGTAACAGGGGTTCGGGTTACCGGGGAGCTGTTTTTT. The chain uses TRBV7-9 and TRBJ2-2; 7 positions match TRBD1. The CDR3 sequence is 16 residues long. Trimming removed 5 bases from V and 5 bases from J; junction bases left unmatched: 11. Germline V gene sequence: CDR1 SEHNR, CDR2 FQNEAQ (reference sequence).

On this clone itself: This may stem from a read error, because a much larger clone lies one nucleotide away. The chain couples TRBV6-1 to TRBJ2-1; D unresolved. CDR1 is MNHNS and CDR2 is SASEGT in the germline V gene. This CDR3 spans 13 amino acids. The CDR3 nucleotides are TGTGCCAGCAGCGTTTTTACCTACAATGAGCGGTTCTTC. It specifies CASSVFTYNERFF.

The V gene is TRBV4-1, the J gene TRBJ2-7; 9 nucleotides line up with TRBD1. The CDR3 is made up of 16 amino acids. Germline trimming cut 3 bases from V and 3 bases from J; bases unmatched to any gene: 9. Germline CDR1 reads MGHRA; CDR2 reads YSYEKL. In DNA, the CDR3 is TGCGCCAGCAGCCAGGGGACAGGGTATGAGCGCTACGAGCAGTACTTC. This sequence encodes CASSQGTGYERYEQYF.

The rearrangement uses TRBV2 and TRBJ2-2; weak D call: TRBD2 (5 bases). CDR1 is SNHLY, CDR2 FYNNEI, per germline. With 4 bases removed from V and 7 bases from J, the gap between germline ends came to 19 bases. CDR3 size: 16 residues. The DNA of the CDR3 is TGTGCCAGCAGTGTGCGCCCCTCCGCGGGTGGCGGGGAGCTGTTTTTT. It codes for CASSVRPSAGGGELFF.

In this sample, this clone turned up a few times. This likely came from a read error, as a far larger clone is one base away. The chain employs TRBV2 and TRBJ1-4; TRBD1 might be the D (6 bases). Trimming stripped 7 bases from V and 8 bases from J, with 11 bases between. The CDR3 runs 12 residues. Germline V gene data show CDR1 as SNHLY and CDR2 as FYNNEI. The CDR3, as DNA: TGTGCCAGCACCTCAACAGGGGAAAAACTGTTTTTT. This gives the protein CASTSTGEKLFF.

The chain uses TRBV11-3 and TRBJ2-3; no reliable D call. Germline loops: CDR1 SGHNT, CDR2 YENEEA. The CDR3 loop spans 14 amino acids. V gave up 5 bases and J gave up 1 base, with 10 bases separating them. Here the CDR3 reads CASSPHRRTDTQYF. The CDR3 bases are TGTGCCAGCAGCCCCCACCGACGCACAGATACGCAGTATTTT. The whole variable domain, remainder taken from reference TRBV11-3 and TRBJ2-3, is EAGVVQSPRYKIIEKKQPVAFWCNPISGHNTLYWYLQNLGQGPELLIRYENEEAVDDSQLPKDRFSAERLKGVDSTLKIQPAELGDSAVYLCASSPHRRTDTQYFGPGTRLTVL.

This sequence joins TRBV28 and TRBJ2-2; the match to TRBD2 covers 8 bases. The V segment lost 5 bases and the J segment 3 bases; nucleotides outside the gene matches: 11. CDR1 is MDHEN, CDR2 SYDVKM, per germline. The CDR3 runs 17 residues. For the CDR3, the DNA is TGTGCCAGCAGTCCCTTGTGGGGTAGCGGGGACACCGGGGAGCTGTTTTTT. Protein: CASSPLWGSGDTGELFF.

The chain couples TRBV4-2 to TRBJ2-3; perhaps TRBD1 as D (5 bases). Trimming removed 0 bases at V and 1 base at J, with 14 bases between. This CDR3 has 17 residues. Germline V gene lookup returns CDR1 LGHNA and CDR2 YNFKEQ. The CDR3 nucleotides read TGTGCCAGCAGCCAAGATTCTGGCAGGGTAGGCACAGATACGCAGTATTTT. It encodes CASSQDSGRVGTDTQYF.